These 26 T cell receptor beta chains were sequenced from one sample in a study of blood T cells in healthy people across ages (dated by TCRdb to 2014 to 2015). Receptor libraries were prepared by 5' RACE. The data were produced on an Illumina HiSeq 2500. A second PCR of roughly 7 to 11 cycles was performed with a sample-barcoded 5' primer and a J-beta primer mix. Using fastp at Q25 and MiXCR, TCRdb reprocessed the public reads and kept productive beta chains. Identical CDR3 proteins give one entry, which carries the most common genes and DNA. This sample holds 700,000 to 850,000 distinct CDR3 sequences; roughly 35% were observed only once. Together, the top ten hold approximately 13% of the sample. The sample taken for sequencing was blood. Every receptor here comes from a young man in good health.

The gene calls are TRBV6-5 and TRBJ1-1, with TRBD1 identical over 12 bases. The CDR3 loop spans 16 amino acids. The V segment lost 5 bases and the J segment 5 bases; nucleotides outside the gene matches: 9. Per germline, CDR1 MNHEY and CDR2 SVGAGI. The CDR3 reads CASSNRDRGRGTEAFF. DNA for the CDR3: TGTGCCAGCAGTAACCGGGACAGGGGGCGCGGAACTGAAGCTTTCTTT.

This clonotype was seen ten or more times. The rearrangement joins TRBV5-1 to TRBJ1-6; 9 positions agree with TRBD1. The CDR3 runs to 15 residues. Germline V CDR1 and CDR2: SGHRS, YFSETQ. V lost 0 bases and J lost 5; bases outside the gene matches: 0. The CDR3 nucleotides are TGCGCCAGCAGCTTGGGGACAGGGGATAATTCACCCCTCCACTTT. Its protein product is CASSLGTGDNSPLHF.

This clonotype was counted a few times. V usage is TRBV6-5 and J usage is TRBJ1-2, with D unclear. Germline values: CDR1 MNHEY, CDR2 SVGAGI. Trimming left V 7 bases short and J 0 bases short, with 9 bases between. The CDR3 is made up of 13 amino acids. As DNA, the CDR3 is TGTGCCAGCACCTCTTTAACTAACTATGGCTACACCTTC. Its protein is CASTSLTNYGYTF.

This clonotype was seen many times. The CDR3 sequence is CASRLLTQGLVQYF. CDR3 sequence (DNA): TGTGCCAGCAGACTTTTAACACAGGGATTGGTGCAGTACTTC. The rearrangement uses TRBV7-9 and TRBJ2-7; maybe TRBD1 (6 bases). Germline CDR1 and CDR2: SEHNR and FQNEAQ (reference sequence). CDR3 length: 14 amino acids. Trimming removed 6 bases from V and 9 bases from J, with 21 bases in between.

To note about this clonotype: This sequence may be a read error, since a much larger clone differs from it by one base. The rearrangement uses TRBV29-1 and TRBJ2-5; D unresolved. The end of the DNA is better explained by TRBJ2-7, so the J call may be wrong. The CDR3 loop spans 13 amino acids. Per the germline V gene, CDR1 is SQVTM and CDR2 is ANQGSEA. The CDR3 here is CSVAGPHNYEQYF. CDR3 nucleotide sequence: TGCAGCGTTGCTGGCCCACACAATTACGAGCAGTACTTC.

The chain combines TRBV2 with TRBJ2-4; no definite D call. Germline V gene lookup returns CDR1 SNHLY and CDR2 FYNNEI. This CDR3 comprises 14 residues. Deletions cut 2 bases from V and 7 bases from J, with 12 bases between. The CDR3 loop is CASSERVVRNIQYF. The CDR3 DNA is TGTGCCAGCAGTGAAAGGGTAGTTCGGAACATTCAGTACTTC.

The rearrangement uses TRBV2 and TRBJ2-5, with TRBD1 matching 7 bases. This CDR3 region has 17 residues. Germline V gene data show CDR1 as SNHLY and CDR2 as FYNNEI. Losses at the gene ends were 5 bases for V and 0 bases for J; bases not matched to a gene: 12. The CDR3 region has the DNA TGTGCCAGCAGTCGTGACAACAGGGGACGGAACCAAGAGACCCAGTACTTC. Translating gives CASSRDNRGRNQETQYF.

Comments on this clonotype: This may come from a read error, since a much larger clone is one base off. This chain joins TRBV6-6 and TRBJ1-2, with TRBD1 as a possible D gene (5 bases). V lost 4 bases to trimming and J lost 6 bases, with 18 bases between them. The CDR3 is made up of 15 amino acids. The germline V gene encodes CDR1 MNHNY and CDR2 SVGAGI (reference sequence). For the CDR3, the DNA is TGTGCCAGCAGTTCTCCCGGGACGTCGAACGATGGCTACACCTTC. Residues: CASSSPGTSNDGYTF.

Concerning this clonotype: A much larger clonotype is one base distant, so this may be a read error. The chain recombines TRBV12-3 or TRBV12-4 with TRBJ2-7; 7 bases are shared with TRBD1. J lost 2 bases, V lost 7 bases, and 8 bases had no gene match. The CDR3 contains 14 residues. CDR3: CASMRTGVAYEQYF. The CDR3 DNA reads as TGTGCCAGCATGAGGACAGGAGTCGCCTACGAGCAGTACTTC.

This rearrangement joins TRBV29-1 to TRBJ1-1; D possibly corresponds to TRBD1 (5 bases). V was clipped by 4 bases and J by 0 bases, with 12 bases between them. Germline lookup yields CDR1 SQVTM and CDR2 ANQGSEA. The length of the CDR3 is 14 residues. DNA for the CDR3: TGCAGCGTTGCACCAGGGACCATGAACACTGAAGCTTTCTTT. It codes for CSVAPGTMNTEAFF.

This clonotype was counted only a few times. This CDR3 reads CASSFLQGNTEAFF. The CDR3 DNA is TGTGCCAGCAGCTTCCTACAGGGGAACACTGAAGCTTTCTTT. This rearrangement joins TRBV7-9 to TRBJ1-1; D perhaps matches TRBD1 (6 bases). Trimming stripped 3 bases from V and 1 base from J, with 9 bases between. Germline V gene data show CDR1 as SEHNR and CDR2 as FQNEAQ (reference sequence). This CDR3 contains 14 residues.

At least ten counts were recorded for this clonotype. The V gene is TRBV7-6, the J gene TRBJ1-1; no reliable D call. Between the trimmed V and J ends, which lost 5 bases and 0 bases, there was a span of 7 bases. This CDR3 spans 13 amino acids. Germline lookup yields CDR1 SGHVS and CDR2 FNYEAQ. CDR3 DNA: TGTGCCAGCAGCCCCAGTCTGAACACTGAAGCTTTCTTT. Its translation: CASSPSLNTEAFF.

This clonotype has ten or more counts. The junction departs from the called germline gene at one end, perhaps through a read error. The chain recombines TRBV5-1 with TRBJ1-1; D ambiguous. The CDR3 consists of 13 residues. Germline CDR1 and CDR2: SGHRS and YFSETQ. CDR3 amino acids: CASSLAGETEAFF. The CDR3 region has the DNA TGTGCCAGCAGCTTAGCTGGTGAGACTGAAGCTTTCTTT.

This clonotype was seen more than once but under ten times. The J gene is TRBJ2-7, the V gene TRBV28; TRBD1 or TRBD2 may be the D gene (5 bases each). V was pared by 1 base and J by 9 bases, with 13 bases between. This CDR3 has 13 amino acids. In germline, CDR1 is MDHEN, CDR2 SYDVKM. The CDR3 loop reads CASSLYSGAGQYF. CDR3 DNA: TGTGCCAGCAGTTTATATTCCGGGGCCGGGCAGTACTTC. The full variable domain, completed using reference TRBV28 and TRBJ2-7, is DVKVTQSSRYLVKRTGEKVFLECVQDMDHENMFWYRQDPGLGLRLIYFSYDVKMKEKGDIPEGYSVSREKKERFSLILESASTNQTSMYLCASSLYSGAGQYFGPGTRLTVT.

In its sample, this clonotype was seen a few times. The chain couples TRBV6-5 to TRBJ2-5; TRBD2 matches 8 bases. V was pared by 8 bases and J by 2 bases, with 1 base of the junction left unmatched. This CDR3 contains 12 residues. CDR1 and CDR2 from the germline V gene are MNHEY and SVGAGI. CDR3 nucleotide sequence: TGTGCCAGCGGGACTAGACAAGAGACCCAGTACTTC. It specifies CASGTRQETQYF.

The V and J genes are TRBV3-1 and TRBJ2-5; the D is unclear. The germline gives CDR1 LGHDT, CDR2 YNNKEL (reference sequence). The V end was cut by 0 bases, the J end by 4 bases, with 9 bases between. The CDR3 runs 14 residues. DNA of the CDR3: TGTGCCAGCAGCCAAGAGCCTAGATCAGAGACCCAGTACTTC. It codes for CASSQEPRSETQYF.

This chain links TRBV12-3 or TRBV12-4 with TRBJ2-2; 11 bases align to TRBD1. The J segment lost 7 bases and the V segment lost 4 bases, leaving 8 bases of the junction unmatched. The CDR3 length is 16 residues. CDR3 sequence: CASSSLGQGVGGELFF. Here the CDR3 DNA reads TGTGCCAGCAGTTCCCTGGGACAGGGGGTCGGCGGGGAGCTGTTTTTT.

The J gene is TRBJ1-6, the V gene TRBV20-1, with D unclear. V lost 0 bases, J lost 0 bases, and 12 bases lay in between. CDR3 length: 17 amino acids. The germline V gene has CDR1 DFQATT and CDR2 SNEGSKA (reference sequence). The CDR3 loop reads CSARDIERSSYNSPLHF. As DNA, the CDR3 is TGCAGTGCTAGAGATATAGAAAGAAGCTCCTATAATTCACCCCTCCACTTT.

V and J are TRBV7-9 and TRBJ2-3; 7 bases line up with TRBD2. Germline CDR1 SEHNR, CDR2 FQNEAQ (reference sequence). CDR3 size: 16 residues. With 5 bases clipped from V and 0 bases from J, the junction kept 8 bases outside the gene matches. This chain's CDR3 is CASSLGRFPSTDTQYF. The CDR3 nucleotides read TGTGCCAGCAGCCTCGGGAGGTTTCCTAGCACAGATACGCAGTATTTT. The variable domain in full, with the rest retrieved from reference TRBV7-9 and TRBJ2-3, is DTGVSQNPRHKITKRGQNVTFRCDPISEHNRLYWYRQTLGQGPEFLTYFQNEAQLEKSRLLSDRFSAERPKGSFSTLEIQRTEQGDSAMYLCASSLGRFPSTDTQYFGPGTRLTVL.

This clonotype was seen once. The genes are TRBV7-2 and TRBJ2-7; the D is unclear. V was pared by 2 bases and J by 7 bases, with 21 bases between. CDR1 and CDR2 (germline): SGHTA, FQGNSA. There are 16 residues in the CDR3. Here the CDR3 DNA reads TGTGCCAGCAGCTTAAGTGGTCGGATCACCTACAATGAGCAGTACTTC. It encodes CASSLSGRITYNEQYF.

This clonotype was seen a handful of times. V is TRBV29-1 and J is TRBJ1-1; D remains unclear. CDR1 SQVTM and CDR2 ANQGSEA come from the germline V gene. The CDR3 is 13 residues long. The germline V and J ends were trimmed by 8 bases and 2 bases, with 15 bases remaining between them. CDR3 nucleotide sequence: TGCAGCTCGACGACTGTGAGAAACACTGAAGCTTTCTTT. Amino acid sequence: CSSTTVRNTEAFF.

In its sample, this clonotype was seen a few times. The chain is built from TRBV7-2 and TRBJ2-3; D might be TRBD1 or TRBD2, each matching 7 bases. The CDR3 length is 15 residues. The V end lost 8 bases, the J end lost 5 bases, and 20 bases lay between the germline ends. CDR1 SGHTA and CDR2 FQGNSA come from the germline V gene. The CDR3 sequence is CASGLRQGGRDTQYF. In nucleotides, the CDR3 is TGTGCCAGCGGCCTAAGACAGGGAGGGAGAGATACGCAGTATTTT.

This chain uses TRBV4-3 with TRBJ2-2, with D hard to call. CDR1 and CDR2 (germline): LGHNA, YSLEER. The V gene lost 0 bases and the J gene lost 7 bases, with 6 bases spanning the gap. The CDR3 sequence is 13 residues long. Written as DNA, the CDR3 is TGCGCCAGCAGCCAAGATTTAGACGGGGAGCTGTTTTTT. Protein sequence: CASSQDLDGELFF.

This clonotype was found many times. V and J are TRBV6-5 and TRBJ2-5; tentatively, D is TRBD1 (6 bases). The CDR3 sequence is 15 residues long. Germline lookup yields CDR1 MNHEY and CDR2 SVGAGI. Trimming took 5 bases from V and 5 from J, leaving 18 bases between them. This CDR3 reads CASSRTTGFRETQYF. The DNA for the CDR3 is TGTGCCAGCAGTCGCACAACAGGGTTTCGGGAGACCCAGTACTTC.

This rearrangement joins TRBV9 to TRBJ1-4, with D tentatively TRBD1 (5 bases). V shed 0 bases and J shed 7 bases, with 10 bases lying between them. The CDR3 spans 14 residues. From germline, CDR1 is SGDLS and CDR2 YYNGEE. Written as DNA, the CDR3 is TGTGCCAGCAGCGTAGATGGGGCGCTTGAAAAACTGTTTTTT. Translated, it gives CASSVDGALEKLFF.

The chain carries TRBV7-9 and TRBJ1-5; D is ambiguous. Germline V gives CDR1 SEHNR, CDR2 FQNEAQ (reference sequence). Trimming left V 1 base short and J 10 bases short, with 14 bases between. The CDR3 covers 14 residues. CDR3 bases: TGTGCCAGCAGCTTAGACGTAGGGTATTCTCCCCAGCATTTT. It translates to CASSLDVGYSPQHF.